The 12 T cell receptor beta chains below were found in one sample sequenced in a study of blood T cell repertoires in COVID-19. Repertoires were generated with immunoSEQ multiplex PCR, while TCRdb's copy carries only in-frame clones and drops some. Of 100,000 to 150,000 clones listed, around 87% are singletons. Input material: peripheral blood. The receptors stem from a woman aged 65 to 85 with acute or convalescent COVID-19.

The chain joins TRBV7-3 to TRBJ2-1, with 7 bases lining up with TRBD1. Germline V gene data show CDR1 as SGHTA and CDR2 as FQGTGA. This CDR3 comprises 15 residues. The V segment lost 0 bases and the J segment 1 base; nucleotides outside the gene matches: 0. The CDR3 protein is CASSLTTGSYNEQFF. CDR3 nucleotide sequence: TGTGCCAGCAGCTTAACGACAGGGTCCTACAATGAGCAGTTCTTC.

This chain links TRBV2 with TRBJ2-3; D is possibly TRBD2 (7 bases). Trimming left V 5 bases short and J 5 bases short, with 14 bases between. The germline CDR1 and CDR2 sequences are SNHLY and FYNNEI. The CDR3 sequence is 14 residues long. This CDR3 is CASSPTGRGDTQYF. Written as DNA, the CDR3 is TGTGCCAGCAGTCCAACAGGGAGGGGAGATACGCAGTATTTT.

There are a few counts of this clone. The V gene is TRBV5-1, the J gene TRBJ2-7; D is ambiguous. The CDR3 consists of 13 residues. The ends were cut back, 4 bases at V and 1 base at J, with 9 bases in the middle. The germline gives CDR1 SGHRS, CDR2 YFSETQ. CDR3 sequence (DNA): TGCGCCAGCAGCCCCACAGTATCCTACGAGCAGTACTTC. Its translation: CASSPTVSYEQYF.

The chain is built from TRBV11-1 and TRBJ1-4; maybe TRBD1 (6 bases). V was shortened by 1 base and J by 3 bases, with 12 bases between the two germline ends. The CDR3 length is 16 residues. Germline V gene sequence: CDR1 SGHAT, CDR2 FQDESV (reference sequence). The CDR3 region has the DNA TGTGCCAGCAGCTTAGATCCCACAGGGTCTAATGAAAAACTGTTTTTT. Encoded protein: CASSLDPTGSNEKLFF.

The CDR3 is CASSISGYTEAFF. CDR3 DNA sequence: TGTGCCAGTAGTATTAGCGGTTACACTGAAGCTTTCTTT. This chain joins TRBV19 and TRBJ1-1; no definite D call. Germline V gene data show CDR1 as LNHDA and CDR2 as SQIVND (reference sequence). The V and J ends lost 3 bases and 3 bases respectively, with 8 bases between them. The CDR3 is 13 amino acids.

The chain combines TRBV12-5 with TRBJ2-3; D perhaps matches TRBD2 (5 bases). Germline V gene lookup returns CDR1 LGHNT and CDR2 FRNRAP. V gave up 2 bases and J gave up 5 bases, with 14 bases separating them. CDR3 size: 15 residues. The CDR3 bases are TGTGCTAGTGGTTTGTCAGATCGCCGGGGAGATACGCAGTATTTT. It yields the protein CASGLSDRRGDTQYF.

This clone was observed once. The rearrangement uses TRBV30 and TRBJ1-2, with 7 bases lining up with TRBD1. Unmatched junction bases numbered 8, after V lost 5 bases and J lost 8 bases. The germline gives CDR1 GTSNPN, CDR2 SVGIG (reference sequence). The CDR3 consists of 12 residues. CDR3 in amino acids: CAWEQGYGGYTF. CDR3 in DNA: TGTGCCTGGGAACAGGGGTACGGCGGCTACACCTTC.

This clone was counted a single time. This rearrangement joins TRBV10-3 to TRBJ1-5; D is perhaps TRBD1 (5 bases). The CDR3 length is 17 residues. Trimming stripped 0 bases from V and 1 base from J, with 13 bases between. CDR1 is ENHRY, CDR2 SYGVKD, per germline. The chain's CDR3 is CAISESRGTGSNQPQHF. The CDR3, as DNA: TGTGCCATCAGTGAGTCACGGGGGACGGGGAGCAATCAGCCCCAGCATTTT.

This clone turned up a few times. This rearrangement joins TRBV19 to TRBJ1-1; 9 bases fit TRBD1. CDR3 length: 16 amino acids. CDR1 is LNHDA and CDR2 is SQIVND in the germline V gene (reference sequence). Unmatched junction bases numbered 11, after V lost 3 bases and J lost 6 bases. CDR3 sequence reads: CASSIFPRDRASEAFF. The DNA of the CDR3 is TGTGCCAGTAGTATCTTCCCCCGGGACAGGGCTTCTGAAGCTTTCTTT.

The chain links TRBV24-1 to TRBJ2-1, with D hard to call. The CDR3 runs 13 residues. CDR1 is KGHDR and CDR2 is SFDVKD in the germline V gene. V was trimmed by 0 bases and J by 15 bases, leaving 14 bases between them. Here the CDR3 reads CATSDLELEVRFF. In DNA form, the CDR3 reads TGTGCCACCAGTGATTTGGAGCTAGAGGTTCGGTTCTTC.

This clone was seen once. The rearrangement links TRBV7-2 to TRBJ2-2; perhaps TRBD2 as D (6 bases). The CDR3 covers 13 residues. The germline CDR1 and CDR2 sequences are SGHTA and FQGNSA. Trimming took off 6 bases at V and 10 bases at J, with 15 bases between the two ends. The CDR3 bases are TGTGCCAGCAGTTACCGGGACTCCATGGAGCTGTTTTTT. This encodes CASSYRDSMELFF. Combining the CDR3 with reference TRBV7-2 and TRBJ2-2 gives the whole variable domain GAGVSQSPSNKVTEKGKDVELRCDPISGHTALYWYRQSLGQGLEFLIYFQGNSAPDKSGLPSDRFSAERTGGSVSTLTIQRTQQEDSAVYLCASSYRDSMELFFGEGSRLTVL.

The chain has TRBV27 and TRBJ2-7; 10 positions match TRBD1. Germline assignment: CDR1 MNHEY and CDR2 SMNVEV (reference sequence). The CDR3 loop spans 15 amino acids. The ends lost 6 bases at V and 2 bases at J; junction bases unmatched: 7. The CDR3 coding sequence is TGTGCCAGCAGCCAGGGACAGGGGCTAACCTACGAGCAGTACTTC. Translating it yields CASSQGQGLTYEQYF.